The entry below describes one TCR beta chain. V gave up 1 base and J gave up 7 bases; unmatched junction bases: 9. The CDR3 length is 15 residues. The germline CDR1 and CDR2 sequences are MNHEY and SVGAGI. This specimen belongs to a study of technical replicates of blood from a handful of donors. Libraries were prepared by immunoSEQ multiplex PCR; TCRdb keeps only in-frame clonotypes and omits some of them. Found here are more than 15,000 clones, around nine tenths of them singletons; the top ten hold around an eighth. V and J are TRBV6-5 and TRBJ1-1, with 7 nucleotides matching TRBD1. This TCR was sampled from a human donor in good health. The sequenced sample was PBMCs. In DNA form, the CDR3 reads TGTGCCAGCAGTTACTTCCGCCAGGGGGTATATGAAGCTTTCTTT. It codes for CASSYFRQGVYEAFF.